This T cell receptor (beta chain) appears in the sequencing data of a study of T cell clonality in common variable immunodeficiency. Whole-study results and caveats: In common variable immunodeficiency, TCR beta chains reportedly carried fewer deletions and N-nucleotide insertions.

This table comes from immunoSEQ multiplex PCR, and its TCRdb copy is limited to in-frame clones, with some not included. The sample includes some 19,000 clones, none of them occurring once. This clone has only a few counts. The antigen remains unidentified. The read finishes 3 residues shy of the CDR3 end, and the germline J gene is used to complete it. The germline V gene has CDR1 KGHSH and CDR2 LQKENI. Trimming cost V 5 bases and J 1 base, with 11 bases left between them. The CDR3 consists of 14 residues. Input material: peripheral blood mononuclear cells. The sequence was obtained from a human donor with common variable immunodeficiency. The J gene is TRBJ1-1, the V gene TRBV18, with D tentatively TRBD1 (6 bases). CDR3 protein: CASSTGNTNTEAFF. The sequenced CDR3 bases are TGTGCCAGCTCAACAGGGAACACGAACACTGAA.